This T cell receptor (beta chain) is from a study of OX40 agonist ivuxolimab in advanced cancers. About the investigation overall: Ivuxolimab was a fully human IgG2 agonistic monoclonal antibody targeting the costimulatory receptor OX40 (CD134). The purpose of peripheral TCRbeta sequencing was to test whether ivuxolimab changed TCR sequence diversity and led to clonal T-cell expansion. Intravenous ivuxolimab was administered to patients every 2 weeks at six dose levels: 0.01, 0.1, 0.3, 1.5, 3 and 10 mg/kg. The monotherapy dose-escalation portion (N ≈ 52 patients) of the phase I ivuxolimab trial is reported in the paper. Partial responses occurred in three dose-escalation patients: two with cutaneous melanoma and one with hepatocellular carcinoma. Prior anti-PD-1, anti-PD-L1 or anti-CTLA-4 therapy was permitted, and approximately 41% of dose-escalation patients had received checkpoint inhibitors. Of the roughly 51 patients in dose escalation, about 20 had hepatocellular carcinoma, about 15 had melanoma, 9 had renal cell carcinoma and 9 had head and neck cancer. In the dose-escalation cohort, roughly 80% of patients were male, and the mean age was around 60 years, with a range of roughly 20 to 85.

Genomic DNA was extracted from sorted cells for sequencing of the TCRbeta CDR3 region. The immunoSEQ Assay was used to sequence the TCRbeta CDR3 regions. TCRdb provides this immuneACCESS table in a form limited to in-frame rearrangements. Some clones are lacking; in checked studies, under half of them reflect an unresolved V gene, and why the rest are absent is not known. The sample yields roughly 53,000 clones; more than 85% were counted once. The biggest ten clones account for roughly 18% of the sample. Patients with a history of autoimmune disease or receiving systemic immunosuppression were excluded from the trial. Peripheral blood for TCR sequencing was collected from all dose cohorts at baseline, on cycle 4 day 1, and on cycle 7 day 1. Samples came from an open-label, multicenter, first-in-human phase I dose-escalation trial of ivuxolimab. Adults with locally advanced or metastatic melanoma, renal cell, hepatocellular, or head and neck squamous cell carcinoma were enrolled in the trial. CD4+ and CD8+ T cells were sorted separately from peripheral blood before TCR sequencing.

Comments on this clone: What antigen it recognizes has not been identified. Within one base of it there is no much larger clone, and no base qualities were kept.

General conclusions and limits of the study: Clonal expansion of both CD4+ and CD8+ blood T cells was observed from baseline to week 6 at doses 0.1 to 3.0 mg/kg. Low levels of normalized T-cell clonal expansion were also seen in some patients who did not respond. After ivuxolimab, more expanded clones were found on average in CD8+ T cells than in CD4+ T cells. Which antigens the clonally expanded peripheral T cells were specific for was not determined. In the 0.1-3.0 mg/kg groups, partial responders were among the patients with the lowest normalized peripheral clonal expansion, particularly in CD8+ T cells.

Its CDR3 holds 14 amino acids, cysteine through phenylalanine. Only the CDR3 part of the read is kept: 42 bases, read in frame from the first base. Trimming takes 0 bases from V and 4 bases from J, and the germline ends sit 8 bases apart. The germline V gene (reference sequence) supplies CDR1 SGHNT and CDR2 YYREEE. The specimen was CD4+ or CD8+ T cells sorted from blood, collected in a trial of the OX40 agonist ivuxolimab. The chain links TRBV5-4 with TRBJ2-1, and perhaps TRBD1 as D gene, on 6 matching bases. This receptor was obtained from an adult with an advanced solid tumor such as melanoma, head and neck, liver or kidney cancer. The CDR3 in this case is CASSLGTAYNEQFF. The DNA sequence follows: TGTGCCAGCAGCTTGGGGACAGCGTACAATGAGCAGTTCTTC.